The clone carrying this TCR beta chain was picked up a small number of times. Antigen specificity is unknown. The data belong to a study of T cells after yellow fever vaccination. Study-wide findings and caveats: Some clonotypes, a small share, were shared between CD4 and CD8 compartments.

The germline CDR1 and CDR2 sequences are MNHNS and SASEGT. With 1 base removed from V and 4 bases from J, the gap between germline ends came to 11 bases. CDR3 length: 15 residues. TCRdb passed the 5' RACE reads through MiXCR, listing each CDR3 protein once. Here the sample spans roughly 400,000 distinct CDR3 sequences, around 20% being singletons. The source of this sequence is a man aged 18-30 years who received the YFV17D yellow fever vaccine. The chain recombines TRBV6-1 with TRBJ2-1, with D tentatively TRBD1 (6 bases). The source was PBMCs, collected before the yellow fever booster vaccination. In DNA, the CDR3 is TGTGCCAGCAGTGAAGAATGGCAGGGGTACAATGAGCAGTTCTTC. Protein: CASSEEWQGYNEQFF.